The next 17 T cell receptor beta chains were all read from a single sample in a study of human T cells and chemical hapten exposure. The time point denotes: patch test 2, 6 weeks after DPC sensitization. Treatment indicated: therapeutic diphenylcyclopropenone sensitization with weekly scalp DPC. TCRdb re-derived calls from the RACE reads in MiXCR, one entry per CDR3 protein. The profile shows about 400,000 distinct CDR3 sequences, over 6% of them singletons. Source: whole blood, taken in connection with sensitization to the hapten diphenylcyclopropenone (DPC). The source is a woman aged 18-30 years with alopecia areata. Some clones in this sample may be carry-over from other donors' samples.

This clonotype has at least ten counts. The chain has TRBV29-1 and TRBJ1-2, with D perhaps TRBD1 (6 bases). Trimming shortened V by 3 bases and J by 13 bases, and 15 bases separated the two germline ends. The CDR3 consists of 11 residues. Looked up from germline, CDR1 is SQVTM and CDR2 is ANQGSEA. In nucleotides, the CDR3 is TGCAGCGTTGAGACAGGTAGAAGGTCCACCTTC. It translates to CSVETGRRSTF.

This clonotype was counted ten times or more. The V and J genes are TRBV4-3 and TRBJ1-1; 9 positions match TRBD1. CDR1 is LGHNA and CDR2 is YSLEER in the germline V gene. This CDR3 has 13 residues. J gave up 5 bases and V 4 bases, and 2 bases lay outside the gene matches. CDR3 protein: CASSRDRVTEAFF. CDR3 in DNA: TGCGCCAGCAGCCGGGACAGGGTTACTGAAGCTTTCTTT.

This clonotype occurred many times. The chain recombines TRBV6-5 with TRBJ2-1, with a possible D match to TRBD1 (6 bases). Germline CDR1 reads MNHEY; CDR2 reads SVGAGI. The CDR3 runs 14 residues. The V end was cut by 4 bases, the J end by 8 bases, with 15 bases between. CDR3 amino acids: CASSSFTGNDEQFF. CDR3 coding DNA: TGTGCCAGCAGTTCTTTTACAGGGAACGATGAGCAGTTCTTC.

This clonotype was observed at least ten times. CDR3 protein: CASSFNSGLTSGNTIYF. In DNA form, the CDR3 reads TGTGCCAGCAGCTTCAACAGTGGTCTAACCTCTGGAAACACCATATATTTT. V is TRBV7-6 and J is TRBJ1-3; D gene unclear. Germline loops: CDR1 SGHVS, CDR2 FNYEAQ. The V end was cut by 3 bases, the J end by 0 bases, with 15 bases between. This CDR3 comprises 17 residues.

This clonotype was counted a few times. The gene calls are TRBV4-3 and TRBJ2-1, with a tentative D call TRBD2 (5 bases). The CDR3 covers 16 residues. The germline gives CDR1 LGHNA, CDR2 YSLEER. V lost 0 bases to trimming and J lost 4 bases, with 13 bases between them. This chain's CDR3 is CASSQDGGWSYNEQFF. The DNA of the CDR3 is TGCGCCAGCAGCCAAGACGGCGGGTGGTCTTACAATGAGCAGTTCTTC.

The table lists this clonotype with many counts. The chain uses TRBV7-9 and TRBJ1-2; weak D call: TRBD1 (5 bases). This CDR3 has 13 residues. V was shortened by 8 bases and J by 4 bases, with 14 bases between the two germline ends. Germline CDR1 SEHNR, CDR2 FQNEAQ (reference sequence). This CDR3 reads CASCRDSLYGYTF. Written as DNA, the CDR3 is TGTGCCAGCTGCCGAGACAGCCTCTATGGCTACACCTTC.

CDR3: CASSLAQGLRSYNEQFF. Written as DNA, the CDR3 is TGTGCCAGCAGTTTAGCCCAGGGTCTGAGGTCCTACAATGAGCAGTTCTTC. The chain joins TRBV12-3 or TRBV12-4 to TRBJ2-1, with D possibly TRBD1 on 5 matching bases. V was cut by 0 bases and J by 1 base, with 13 bases left in between. This CDR3 has 17 residues.

This clonotype was observed many times. The rearrangement uses TRBV4-3 and TRBJ1-1; 8 nucleotides agree with TRBD1. This CDR3 has 15 residues. From germline, CDR1 is LGHNA and CDR2 YSLEER. The trim removed 4 bases at V and 1 base at J, leaving 5 bases unmatched. The CDR3 loop is CASSPWTGQNTEAFF. The DNA of the CDR3 is TGCGCCAGCAGCCCCTGGACAGGGCAGAACACTGAAGCTTTCTTT.

This clonotype was detected many times. J is TRBJ2-7 and V is TRBV2; unclear D gene. Germline values: CDR1 SNHLY, CDR2 FYNNEI. With 6 bases removed from V and 0 bases from J, the gap between germline ends came to 6 bases. The CDR3 contains 12 residues. CDR3 region: CASSASSYEQYF. In DNA form, the CDR3 reads TGTGCCAGCAGCGCGAGCTCCTACGAGCAGTACTTC.

This clonotype came up a few times. V gene TRBV12-3 or TRBV12-4 combines with J gene TRBJ1-1; D is unresolved. The CDR3 spans 13 residues. The V end lost 1 base, the J end lost 10 bases, and 13 bases lay between the germline ends. CDR3 residues: CASSLGPAAVAFF. CDR3 DNA sequence: TGTGCCAGCAGTTTAGGGCCGGCGGCGGTAGCTTTCTTT.

This clonotype was seen repeatedly, ten times or more. This chain connects TRBV7-2 to TRBJ2-3; 11 nucleotides align to TRBD2. The CDR3 covers 19 residues. Germline CDR1 SGHTA, CDR2 FQGNSA. The V gene end was trimmed by 4 bases and the J gene end by 5 bases; junction bases not matched to a gene: 17. CDR3: CASSSSWISGGAARDTQYF. As DNA, the CDR3 is TGTGCCAGCAGCTCATCGTGGATTAGCGGGGGGGCCGCTAGAGATACGCAGTATTTT.

The chain combines TRBV24-1 with TRBJ2-7; D is unclear. The CDR3 has 8 amino acids. Trimming pared 11 bases from V and 4 bases from J, leaving 2 bases between. The germline gives CDR1 KGHDR, CDR2 SFDVKD. CDR3 residues: CAMYEQYF. The CDR3 region has the DNA TGTGCCATGTACGAGCAGTACTTC.

This chain joins TRBV7-3 and TRBJ2-5; D not resolved. The CDR3 extends over 15 amino acids. Germline CDR1 SGHTA, CDR2 FQGTGA. V was clipped by 2 bases and J by 2 bases, with 12 bases between them. The CDR3 bases are TGTGCCAGCAGCTTAGATGACGGACCGCAAGAGACCCAGTACTTC. Protein: CASSLDDGPQETQYF.

The gene calls are TRBV6-6 and TRBJ1-6, with TRBD1 identical over 7 bases. V lost 6 bases to trimming and J lost 10 bases; unmatched junction nucleotides: 21. Germline values: CDR1 MNHNY, CDR2 SVGAGI (reference sequence). CDR3 length equals 18 residues. CDR3 in DNA: TGTGCCAGCAGCCCCCCTATACAGGGGCAGTCGAACCGATCACCCCTCCACTTT. Protein product: CASSPPIQGQSNRSPLHF.

This clonotype was found a few times. The rearrangement uses TRBV5-1 and TRBJ2-3, with D tentatively TRBD2 (5 bases). From germline, CDR1 is SGHRS and CDR2 YFSETQ. The CDR3 is made up of 14 amino acids. Trimming took off 2 bases at V and 5 bases at J, with 12 bases between the two ends. This CDR3 is CASSFIKGEDTQYF. The CDR3 bases are TGCGCCAGCAGCTTTATTAAGGGAGAAGATACGCAGTATTTT.

J is TRBJ2-7 and V is TRBV6-2 or TRBV6-3, with unresolved D. The CDR3 sequence is 13 residues long. The germline V gene has CDR1 MNHEY and CDR2 SVGEGT. V was clipped by 3 bases and J by 5 bases, with 11 bases between them. The CDR3 DNA reads as TGTGCCAGCAGTTATAATGACGGCCACGAGCAGTACTTC. This sequence encodes CASSYNDGHEQYF.

The table lists this clonotype with many counts. This chain links TRBV6-2 or TRBV6-3 with TRBJ2-1, with D uncertain. CDR3 size: 13 residues. Germline V gene sequence: CDR1 MNHEY, CDR2 SVGEGT. V was pared by 6 bases and J by 5 bases, with 11 bases between. The CDR3 region is CASSLDGHNEQFF. CDR3 bases: TGTGCCAGCAGCCTGGACGGCCACAATGAGCAGTTCTTC.